This paragraph covers one T cell receptor beta chain sequence. Reanalyzing the 5' RACE reads, TCRdb keeps one entry per CDR3 protein, without DNA. Its listing shows some 440,000 distinct CDR3 sequences. The sample comes from a study of T cells expressing NK-cell markers. CDR3 size: 18 residues. The chain carries TRBV12-3 or TRBV12-4 and TRBJ2-7; checking the TCRdb D call of TRBD2 is not possible without DNA. The TCR comes from a woman aged 45-59 years in good health. The sample comprised blood T cells: a sorted CD56 or NKG2C T cell subset, CD4+ or CD8+ T cells, or bulk PBMC T cells (not recorded which). The CDR3: CASSLASGSGVRSYEQYF.